The 15 T cell receptor beta chains listed next were all sequenced from one sample in a study of synovial regulatory T cells in juvenile arthritis. Produced via immunoSEQ multiplex PCR; TCRdb's table is partial and in-frame only. This listing includes roughly 9,900 clones. Source material: Treg cells from blood. The subset here: remaining (HLA-DR-negative) circulating blood Treg cells. These TCRs come from a donor aged 2 to 35 with juvenile idiopathic arthritis.

The chain couples TRBV18 to TRBJ1-1. The CDR3 covers 18 residues. No DNA sequence is on record. From germline, CDR1 is KGHSH and CDR2 LQKENI. CDR3 amino acids: CASSPTTRLSLPNTEAFF.

V usage is TRBV15 and J usage is TRBJ1-5. The length of the CDR3 is 14 residues. The protein alone is recorded here. Germline V gene data show CDR1 as LNHNV and CDR2 as YYDKDF (reference sequence). CDR3 loop: CATSIFSGNQPQHF.

The chain is built from TRBV28 and TRBJ2-7; TCRdb indicates TRBD1, and absent DNA this call remains unverified. This CDR3 region has 15 residues. No DNA sequence was recorded. Germline lookup yields CDR1 MDHEN and CDR2 SYDVKM. CDR3 protein: CASSFQGAARYEQYF.

V usage is TRBV5-8 and J usage is TRBJ2-7; TCRdb selects TRBD2, and the lack of DNA leaves this call unchecked. Germline CDR1 is SGHTS and CDR2 is YDEGEE. CDR3 length equals 14 residues. No DNA is listed. The CDR3 protein is CASSLGWNRDEQYF.

The gene calls are TRBV5-1 and TRBJ2-3; the TRBD2 assignment by TCRdb is unverifiable without DNA. Germline CDR1 SGHRS, CDR2 YFSETQ. This CDR3 is 14 amino acids long. The record lacks a DNA sequence. CDR3 amino acids: CASSSFSTGDTQYF.

The rearrangement joins TRBV6-1 to TRBJ1-5; TCRdb proposes TRBD1, but this gene call is untestable without DNA. Per the germline V gene, CDR1 is MNHNS and CDR2 is SASEGT. This CDR3 has 17 residues. No DNA has been recorded. This CDR3 is CASSDRAGAYSNQPQHF.

The rearrangement uses TRBV29-1 and TRBJ1-4; lacking DNA, the TRBD1 call made by TCRdb goes unchecked. Germline lookup yields CDR1 SQVTM and CDR2 ANQGSEA. The CDR3 consists of 16 residues. No DNA appears here. CDR3 sequence reads: CSVEPGQGGWSEKLFF.

This CDR3 reads CAISGGTPAYEQYF. This chain joins TRBV10-3 and TRBJ2-7. The CDR3 length is 14 residues. Only the protein is available. Looked up from germline, CDR1 is ENHRY and CDR2 is SYGVKD.

The chain combines TRBV7-9 with TRBJ2-3; TCRdb selects TRBD2, and the lack of DNA leaves this call unchecked. The CDR3 has 13 amino acids. The coding DNA is unavailable. CDR1 is SEHNR, CDR2 FQNEAQ, per germline (reference sequence). The chain's CDR3 is CASSTPGGDTQYF.

The V and J genes are TRBV20-1 and TRBJ1-1. The CDR3 has 11 residues. No DNA is given. The germline gives CDR1 DFQATT, CDR2 SNEGSKA (reference sequence). CDR3 region: CSARDGTEAFF.

The chain joins TRBV9 to TRBJ1-1. CDR1 is SGDLS and CDR2 is YYNGEE in the germline V gene. This CDR3 comprises 14 residues. The entry carries no DNA sequence. The CDR3 spells CASSQGWVDTEAFF.

This chain uses TRBV4-1 with TRBJ2-1; TCRdb picks TRBD2, but there is no DNA to check that call. This CDR3 spans 16 amino acids. A DNA sequence was not provided. CDR1 MGHRA and CDR2 YSYEKL come from the germline V gene. The CDR3 spells CASSQVGGRTSNEQFF.

V gene TRBV4-1 combines with J gene TRBJ2-7; TCRdb names TRBD2, which stays unverified in the absence of DNA. The CDR3 extends over 16 amino acids. The nucleotide record is missing. CDR1 and CDR2 (germline): MGHRA, YSYEKL. CDR3 in amino acids: CASSRDTARGGHEQYF.

Frequency places this clone as medium-sized. The chain recombines TRBV6-5 with TRBJ1-1; TCRdb gives TRBD1 as the D gene, but with no DNA this cannot be confirmed. Germline assignment: CDR1 MNHEY and CDR2 SVGAGI. The CDR3 spans 15 residues. No DNA sequence is on record. This CDR3 reads CASSYSFDRSTEAFF.

J is TRBJ1-2 and V is TRBV2. This CDR3 spans 14 amino acids. No DNA is given. Germline V gene sequence: CDR1 SNHLY, CDR2 FYNNEI. CDR3 amino acids: CASSEVPNSYGYTF.